These T cell receptor beta chains were read from a single sample in a study of blood T cell repertoires in COVID-19. This table comes from immunoSEQ multiplex PCR, and its TCRdb copy is limited to in-frame clones, with some not included. The data hold some 300,000 clones, with roughly 89% observed a single time. The specimen sequenced was PBMCs or T cells enriched from blood (not recorded which). The receptor set was obtained from a woman younger than 45 who had recovered from COVID-19. Both conserved end residues are part of each CDR3. Fields, in order: CDR3 protein, CDR3 DNA, D gene, J gene, V gene, clone size. The D gene is left open where the match is weak. A clone size is listed for some rows: how often the clone was seen (once, few, many), or a class if it is expanded.

CASSNGQGAYEQYF	TGTGCCAGCAGTAACGGACAGGGGGCGTACGAGCAGTACTTC	TRBD1	TRBJ2-7	TRBV5-5	.
CSASRTGGAMGQPQHF	TGCAGTGCTAGTCGCACGGGGGGCGCGATGGGTCAGCCCCAGCATTTT	.	TRBJ1-5	TRBV20-1	.
CSASPRPGTSGPLAKNIQYF	TGCAGTGCTAGTCCTAGACCCGGGACTAGCGGGCCTCTAGCCAAAAACATTCAGTACTTC	TRBD2	TRBJ2-4	TRBV20-1	.
CASGSTSSFNQPQHF	TGTGCTAGTGGTTCCACCTCCAGTTTCAATCAGCCCCAGCATTTT	.	TRBJ1-5	TRBV12-5	.
CASSSSSGIRGLNTEAFF	TGTGCCAGCAGTTCTAGTTCGGGGATCAGGGGGCTGAATACTGAAGCTTTCTTT	TRBD1	TRBJ1-1	TRBV28	.
CASSLLVAGSYNEQFF	TGTGCCAGCAGTTTACTGGTAGCGGGATCTTACAATGAGCAGTTCTTC	TRBD2	TRBJ2-1	TRBV28	.
CASSYSWDRYYNEQFF	TGTGCCAGCAGTTACTCGTGGGACAGGTACTACAATGAGCAGTTCTTC	TRBD1	TRBJ2-1	TRBV6-5	.
CASSYLYGANVLTF	TGTGCCAGCAGTTACCTATATGGGGCCAACGTCCTGACTTTC	.	TRBJ2-6	TRBV6-5	.
CASSKGQGTHGYTF	TGTGCCAGTAGTAAGGGACAGGGTACTCATGGCTACACCTTC	TRBD1	TRBJ1-2	TRBV19	once
CASSHPGTAENNEQFF	TGTGCCAGCAGCCATCCGGGAACCGCCGAGAACAATGAGCAGTTCTTC	.	TRBJ2-1	TRBV6-2/TRBV6-3	.
CASSLDQGADNYGYTF	TGTGCCAGCAGCTTAGATCAGGGGGCAGATAACTATGGCTACACCTTC	TRBD1	TRBJ1-2	TRBV11-2	.
CASSPLGVSADTQYF	TGTGCCAGCAGTCCCCTGGGAGTCTCGGCAGATACGCAGTATTTT	.	TRBJ2-3	TRBV27	.
CASSPRTADRLYNYGYTF	TGCGCCAGCAGCCCCCGGACAGCGGACCGCCTCTATAACTATGGCTACACCTTC	.	TRBJ1-2	TRBV5-1	.
CSVVPGASNTGELFF	TGCAGTGTTGTTCCAGGGGCCTCGAACACCGGGGAGCTGTTTTTT	.	TRBJ2-2	TRBV29-1	.
CASSLGGDNSPLHF	TGTGCCAGCAGCTTGGGGGGTGATAATTCACCCCTCCACTTT	.	TRBJ1-6	TRBV7-2	.
CASSGQGINYGYTF	TGTGCCAGCAGCGGACAGGGGATTAACTATGGCTACACCTTC	TRBD1	TRBJ1-2	TRBV7-2	.
CASSQSGSSYNEQFF	TGTGCCAGCAGCCAAAGCGGTAGCTCCTACAATGAGCAGTTCTTC	.	TRBJ2-1	TRBV7-9	.
CASSSRLESADTQYF	TGTGCCAGCAGCTCCCGACTAGAGTCCGCAGATACGCAGTATTTT	.	TRBJ2-3	TRBV7-8	.
CASSERGRGYNEQFF	TGTGCCAGCAGTGAACGCGGCCGGGGGTACAATGAGCAGTTCTTC	.	TRBJ2-1	TRBV2	.
CASTYPGTDTQYF	TGTGCCAGCACCTATCCAGGAACAGATACGCAGTATTTT	.	TRBJ2-3	TRBV6-5	.
CASSPPFGTSLYEQYF	TGTGCCAGCTCACCACCATTTGGGACTAGCTTGTACGAGCAGTACTTC	TRBD2	TRBJ2-7	TRBV18	.
CASSEEVRRAEAFF	TGTGCCAGCAGTGAAGAGGTACGGCGGGCTGAAGCTTTCTTT	.	TRBJ1-1	TRBV2	.
CASSRRSGASGEQYF	TGTGCCAGCTCACGTCGCAGCGGGGCTTCTGGGGAGCAGTACTTC	TRBD2	TRBJ2-7	TRBV18	.
CASSSGQVYYGNTIYF	TGTGCCAGCAGCTCGGGACAGGTTTATTATGGAAACACCATATATTTT	TRBD1	TRBJ1-3	TRBV6-6	.
CASSLPPGLVYNEQFF	TGTGCCAGCAGCCTCCCCCCCGGACTAGTGTACAATGAGCAGTTCTTC	TRBD2	TRBJ2-1	TRBV7-9	.
CASSPFSGDNQPQHF	TGTGCCAGCTCACCATTTTCAGGGGATAATCAGCCCCAGCATTTT	.	TRBJ1-5	TRBV18	.
CASRRQGRSGNTIYF	TGTGCCAGCAGGCGACAGGGGCGCTCTGGAAACACCATATATTTT	TRBD1	TRBJ1-3	TRBV27	.
CASSWEGDNTQYF	TGTGCCAGCAGTTGGGAGGGAGATAATACGCAGTATTTT	TRBD2	TRBJ2-3	TRBV27	few
CASSFPLNTIYF	TGTGCCAGCAGCTTCCCACTAAACACCATATATTTT	.	TRBJ1-3	TRBV7-2	.
CASSAGAWLGQFF	TGTGCCAGCAGTGCGGGAGCTTGGCTCGGGCAGTTCTTC	TRBD2	TRBJ2-1	TRBV6-2/TRBV6-3	.
CASSQEKVLGTGSNQPQHF	TGTGCCAGCAGCCAAGAAAAGGTACTCGGGACAGGGAGCAATCAGCCCCAGCATTTT	TRBD1	TRBJ1-5	TRBV4-2	few
CASSLWTGTDTQYF	TGTGCCAGCAGCTTATGGACAGGCACAGATACGCAGTATTTT	.	TRBJ2-3	TRBV7-9	.
CASSPIMTSGRAYTDTQYF	TGTGCCAGCAGCCCAATAATGACTAGCGGGAGGGCTTACACAGATACGCAGTATTTT	TRBD2	TRBJ2-3	TRBV11-2	.
CASSMRGQGIGNQPQHF	TGTGCCAGTAGTATGAGGGGACAGGGGATAGGCAATCAGCCCCAGCATTTT	TRBD1	TRBJ1-5	TRBV19	once
CASSVTGTGVYGYTF	TGTGCCAGTAGTGTAACCGGGACAGGGGTGTATGGCTACACCTTC	TRBD1	TRBJ1-2	TRBV19	.
CASSQDPTGGSYYEQYF	TGCGCCAGCAGCCAAGACCCAACGGGGGGTAGTTACTACGAGCAGTACTTC	TRBD2	TRBJ2-7	TRBV4-1	.
CASSRMDIENTGELFF	TGTGCCAGCTCACGGATGGACATAGAGAACACCGGGGAGCTGTTTTTT	.	TRBJ2-2	TRBV18	.
CASSPPSGNYGYTF	TGTGCCAGCTCACCGCCTTCGGGTAACTATGGCTACACCTTC	.	TRBJ1-2	TRBV18	few
CASGGTGVPRPDTQYF	TGTGCCAGCGGGGGGACAGGGGTCCCCCGTCCGGATACGCAGTATTTT	TRBD1	TRBJ2-3	TRBV2	.
CATSRAGAISYEQYF	TGTGCCACCAGCAGAGCAGGGGCCATCTCCTACGAGCAGTACTTC	.	TRBJ2-7	TRBV15	.
CASSALLTDTQYF	TGTGCCAGCAGTGCCTTACTCACAGATACGCAGTATTTT	.	TRBJ2-3	TRBV9	.
CASSQELAGGTDTQYF	TGCGCCAGCAGCCAAGAACTAGCGGGAGGCACAGATACGCAGTATTTT	TRBD2	TRBJ2-3	TRBV4-1	once
CAISSTGNTEAFF	TGTGCCATCAGCTCGACAGGGAACACTGAAGCTTTCTTT	.	TRBJ1-1	TRBV10-3	.
CASGAEYEAFF	TGTGCTAGTGGGGCGGAATATGAAGCTTTCTTT	.	TRBJ1-1	TRBV12-5	.
CAWFRGTDTQYF	TGTGCCTGGTTTCGGGGCACAGATACGCAGTATTTT	.	TRBJ2-3	TRBV30	.
CASSQDFVRNTIYF	TGCGCCAGCAGCCAAGACTTTGTTCGGAACACCATATATTTT	.	TRBJ1-3	TRBV4-3	.
CASSQENSGGSQETQYF	TGCGCCAGCAGCCAAGAAAATAGCGGGGGGAGTCAAGAGACCCAGTACTTC	TRBD2	TRBJ2-5	TRBV4-3	.
CASSVHRLAATYEQYF	TGTGCCAGCAGCGTACACAGACTAGCGGCTACCTACGAGCAGTACTTC	TRBD2	TRBJ2-7	TRBV7-2	.
CSADRAISEQFF	TGCAGCGCGGACAGGGCTATCTCGGAACAGTTCTTC	TRBD1	TRBJ2-1	TRBV29-1	.
CASSFLGLHEQYF	TGTGCCAGCAGTTTCCTAGGCCTTCACGAGCAGTACTTC	.	TRBJ2-7	TRBV28	.
CASSTTGETQYF	TGTGCCAGCAGCACGACTGGGGAGACCCAGTACTTC	.	TRBJ2-5	TRBV6-5	.
CASSQGLAVKGETQYF	TGCGCCAGCAGCCAAGGCCTAGCTGTCAAGGGAGAGACCCAGTACTTC	.	TRBJ2-5	TRBV4-3	.
CSASGNTEAFF	TGCAGTGCTTCGGGGAACACTGAAGCTTTCTTT	.	TRBJ1-1	TRBV20-1	once
CASSYGAGAIYEQYF	TGTGCCAGCAGTTACGGAGCGGGAGCTATTTACGAGCAGTACTTC	TRBD2	TRBJ2-7	TRBV6-2/TRBV6-3	.